This TCR beta chain came from a study of blood T cell repertoires in COVID-19. Original handling: Estimation of nucleated cell counts relied on the amplification of reference gene primers. TCRdb's copy holds only in-frame clones and misses some; the assay was immunoSEQ multiplex PCR. V and J calls and clone size are as listed in that table; D and trimming were resolved from the DNA. The data show approximately 60,000 clones, around four fifths seen once. The germline CDR1 and CDR2 sequences are SGHTA and FQGTGA. Trimming removed 0 bases at V and 0 bases at J, with 5 bases between. The CDR3 loop spans 15 amino acids.

The sample taken for sequencing was peripheral blood. The rearrangement joins TRBV7-3 to TRBJ2-2; possible D gene TRBD2, 5 bases. The receptor comes from a human donor in a cohort sampled during active COVID-19. The CDR3 is CASSLTSANTGELFF. CDR3 DNA sequence: TGTGCCAGCAGCTTAACTAGCGCGAACACCGGGGAGCTGTTTTTT.